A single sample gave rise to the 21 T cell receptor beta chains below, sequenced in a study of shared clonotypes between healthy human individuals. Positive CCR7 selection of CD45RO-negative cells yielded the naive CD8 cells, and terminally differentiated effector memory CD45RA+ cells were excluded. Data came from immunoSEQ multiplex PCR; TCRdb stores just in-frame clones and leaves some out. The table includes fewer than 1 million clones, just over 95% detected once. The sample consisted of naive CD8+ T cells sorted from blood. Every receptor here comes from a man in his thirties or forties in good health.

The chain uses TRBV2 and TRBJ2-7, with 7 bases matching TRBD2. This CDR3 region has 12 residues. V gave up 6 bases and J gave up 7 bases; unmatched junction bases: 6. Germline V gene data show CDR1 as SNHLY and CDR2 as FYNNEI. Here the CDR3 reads CASRGGFVEQYF. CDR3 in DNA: TGTGCCAGCAGGGGGGGGTTCGTTGAGCAGTACTTC.

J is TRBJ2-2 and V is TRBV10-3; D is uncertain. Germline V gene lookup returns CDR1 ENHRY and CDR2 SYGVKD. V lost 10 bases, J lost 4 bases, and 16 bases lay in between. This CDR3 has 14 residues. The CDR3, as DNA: TGTGCCAAGGGCCACGACCGACCCACCGGGGAGCTGTTTTTT. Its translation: CAKGHDRPTGELFF.

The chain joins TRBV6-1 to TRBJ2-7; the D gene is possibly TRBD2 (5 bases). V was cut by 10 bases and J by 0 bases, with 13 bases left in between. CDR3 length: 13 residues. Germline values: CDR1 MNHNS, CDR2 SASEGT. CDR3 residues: CATHGVLSYEQYF. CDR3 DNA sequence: TGTGCCACCCACGGGGTCCTCTCCTACGAGCAGTACTTC.

The CDR3 spells CASPLLAGASTDTQYF. The CDR3 coding sequence is TGTGCCAGTCCCCTGCTAGCGGGGGCTAGCACAGATACGCAGTATTTT. The chain has TRBV19 and TRBJ2-3, with TRBD2 matching 10 bases. The V segment lost 8 bases and the J segment 0 bases; nucleotides outside the gene matches: 8. Germline V CDR1 and CDR2: LNHDA, SQIVND (reference sequence). There are 16 residues in the CDR3.

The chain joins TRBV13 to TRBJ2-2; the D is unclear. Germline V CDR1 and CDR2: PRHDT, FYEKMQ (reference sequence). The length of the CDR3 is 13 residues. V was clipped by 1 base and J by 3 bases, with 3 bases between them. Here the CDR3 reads CASSLVDTGELFF. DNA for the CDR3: TGTGCCAGCAGCTTAGTAGACACCGGGGAGCTGTTTTTT.

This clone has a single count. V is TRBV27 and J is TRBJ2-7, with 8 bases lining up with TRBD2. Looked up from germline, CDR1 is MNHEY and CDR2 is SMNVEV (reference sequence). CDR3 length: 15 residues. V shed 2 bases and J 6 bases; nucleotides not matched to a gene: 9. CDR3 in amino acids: CASSLLSGKDREQYF. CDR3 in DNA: TGTGCCAGCAGTTTACTTAGCGGGAAGGATCGCGAGCAGTACTTC.

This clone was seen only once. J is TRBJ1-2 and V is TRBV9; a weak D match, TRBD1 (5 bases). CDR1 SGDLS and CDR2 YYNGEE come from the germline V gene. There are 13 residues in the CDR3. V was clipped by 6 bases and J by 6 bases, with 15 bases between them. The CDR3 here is CASNPGGTHGYTF. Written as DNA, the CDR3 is TGTGCCAGCAACCCGGGGGGGACCCATGGCTACACCTTC.

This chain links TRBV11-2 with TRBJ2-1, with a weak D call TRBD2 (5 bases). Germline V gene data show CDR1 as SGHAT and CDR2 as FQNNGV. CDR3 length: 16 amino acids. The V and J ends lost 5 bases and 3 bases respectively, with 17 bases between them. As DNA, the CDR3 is TGTGCCAGCAGCGACATTAGGGAGATGGTCTACAATGAGCAGTTCTTC. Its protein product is CASSDIREMVYNEQFF.

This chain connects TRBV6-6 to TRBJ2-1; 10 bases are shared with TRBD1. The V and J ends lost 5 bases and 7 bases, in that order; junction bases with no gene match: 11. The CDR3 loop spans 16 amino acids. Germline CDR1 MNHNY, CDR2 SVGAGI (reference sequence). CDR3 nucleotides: TGTGCCAGCAGTGGTGTAGGGACAGGGGTTGAAAATGAGCAGTTCTTC. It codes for CASSGVGTGVENEQFF.

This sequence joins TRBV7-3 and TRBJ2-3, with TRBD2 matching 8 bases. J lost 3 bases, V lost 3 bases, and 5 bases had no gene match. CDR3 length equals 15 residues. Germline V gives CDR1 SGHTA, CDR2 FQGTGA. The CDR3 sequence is CASSFLAGGTDTQYF. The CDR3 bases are TGTGCCAGCAGCTTTCTCGCGGGAGGAACAGATACGCAGTATTTT.

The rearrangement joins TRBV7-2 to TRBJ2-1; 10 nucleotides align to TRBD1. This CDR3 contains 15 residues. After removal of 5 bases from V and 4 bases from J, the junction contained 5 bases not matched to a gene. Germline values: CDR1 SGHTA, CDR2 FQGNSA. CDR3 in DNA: TGTGCCAGCAGCATCGGACAGGGGGGTTACAATGAGCAGTTCTTC. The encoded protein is CASSIGQGGYNEQFF.

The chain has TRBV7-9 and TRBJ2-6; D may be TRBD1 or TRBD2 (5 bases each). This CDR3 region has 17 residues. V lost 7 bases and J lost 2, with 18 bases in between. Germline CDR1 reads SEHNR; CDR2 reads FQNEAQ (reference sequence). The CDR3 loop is CASTQQVVLAGANVLTF. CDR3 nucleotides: TGTGCCAGCACCCAACAGGTGGTACTAGCTGGGGCCAACGTCCTGACTTTC.

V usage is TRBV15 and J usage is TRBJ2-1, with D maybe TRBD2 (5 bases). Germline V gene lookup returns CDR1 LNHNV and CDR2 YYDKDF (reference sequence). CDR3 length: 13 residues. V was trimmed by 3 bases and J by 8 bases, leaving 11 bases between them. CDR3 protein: CATSRVRDYEQFF. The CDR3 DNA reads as TGTGCCACCAGCAGGGTTCGGGATTATGAGCAGTTCTTC.

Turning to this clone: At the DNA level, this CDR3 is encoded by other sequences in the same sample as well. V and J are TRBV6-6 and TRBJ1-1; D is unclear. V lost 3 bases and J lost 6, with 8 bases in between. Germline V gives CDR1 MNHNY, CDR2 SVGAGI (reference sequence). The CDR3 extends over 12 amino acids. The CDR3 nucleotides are TGTGCCAGCAGTTATGGCGGGGCTGAAGCTTTCTTT. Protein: CASSYGGAEAFF.

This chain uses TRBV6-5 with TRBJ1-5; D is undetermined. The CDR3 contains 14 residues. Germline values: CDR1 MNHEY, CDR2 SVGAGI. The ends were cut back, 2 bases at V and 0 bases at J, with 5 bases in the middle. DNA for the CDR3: TGTGCCAGCAGTTACAGGTTTAGCAATCAGCCCCAGCATTTT. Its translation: CASSYRFSNQPQHF.

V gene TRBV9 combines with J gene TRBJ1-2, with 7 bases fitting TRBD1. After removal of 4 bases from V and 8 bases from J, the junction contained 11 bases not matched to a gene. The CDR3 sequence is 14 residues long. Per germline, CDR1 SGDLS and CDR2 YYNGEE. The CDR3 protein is CASSPYDRADGYTF. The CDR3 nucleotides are TGTGCCAGCAGCCCCTACGACAGGGCGGACGGCTACACCTTC.

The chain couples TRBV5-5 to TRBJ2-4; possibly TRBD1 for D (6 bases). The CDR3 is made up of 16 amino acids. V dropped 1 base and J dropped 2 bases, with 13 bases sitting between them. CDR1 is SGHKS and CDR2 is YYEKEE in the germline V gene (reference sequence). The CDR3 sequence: CASSLRPGVSKNIQYF. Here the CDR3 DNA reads TGTGCCAGCAGCTTGAGGCCAGGGGTATCCAAAAACATTCAGTACTTC.

CDR3: CASSQDSLNQPQHF. The DNA for the CDR3 is TGCGCCAGCAGTCAAGACAGCCTCAATCAGCCCCAGCATTTT. This chain joins TRBV5-1 and TRBJ1-5, with D perhaps TRBD1 (5 bases). CDR3 size: 14 residues. Trimming cost V 5 bases and J 3 bases, with 12 bases left between them. The germline V gene encodes CDR1 SGHRS and CDR2 YFSETQ.

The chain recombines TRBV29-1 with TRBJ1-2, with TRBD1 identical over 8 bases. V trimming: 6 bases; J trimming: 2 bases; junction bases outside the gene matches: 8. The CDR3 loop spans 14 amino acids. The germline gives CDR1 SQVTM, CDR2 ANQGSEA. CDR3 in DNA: TGCAGCGTGGACCGGGACAGGCAAAACTATGGCTACACCTTC. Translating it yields CSVDRDRQNYGYTF.

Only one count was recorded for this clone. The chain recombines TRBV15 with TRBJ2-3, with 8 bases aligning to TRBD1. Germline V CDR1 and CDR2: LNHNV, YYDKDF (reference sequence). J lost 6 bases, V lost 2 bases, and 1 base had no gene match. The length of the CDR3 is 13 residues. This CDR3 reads CATSRQGADTQYF. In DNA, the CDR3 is TGTGCCACCAGCAGACAGGGGGCCGATACGCAGTATTTT.

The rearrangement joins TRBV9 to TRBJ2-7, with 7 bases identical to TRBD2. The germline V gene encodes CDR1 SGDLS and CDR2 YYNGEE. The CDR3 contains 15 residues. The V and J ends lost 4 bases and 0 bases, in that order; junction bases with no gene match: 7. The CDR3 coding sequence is TGTGCCAGCAGCTTATCTAGCGGAGCCTCCTACGAGCAGTACTTC. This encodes CASSLSSGASYEQYF.